This T cell receptor beta chain is drawn from a study of OX40 agonist ivuxolimab in advanced cancers. Study details: Every 2 weeks, ivuxolimab was infused into the patients intravenously at between 0.01 and 10 mg/kg. Overall study results and limits: Part of the nonresponder group also had normalized T-cell clonal expansion that was low. Among the lowest levels of clonal expansion were found in partial responders at 0.1-3.0 mg/kg.

The protocol was immunoSEQ multiplex PCR, while the TCRdb copy is restricted to in-frame clones and leaves out a portion. The repertoire holds 65,000 to 70,000 clones, with roughly four fifths as singletons. With respect to this clone: What it binds is unknown.

Patients were ineligible given autoimmune disease history or systemic immunosuppression. Sequenced material: CD4+ or CD8+ T cells sorted from blood, taken in a trial of the OX40 agonist ivuxolimab. The receptor was isolated from an adult with an advanced solid tumor such as melanoma, head and neck, liver or kidney cancer.

DNA of the CDR3: TGTGCCAGTAGTCACAGGGGTTATAATTCACCCCTCCACTTT. It is translated as CASSHRGYNSPLHF. The V call is TRBV19, the J call TRBJ1-6, with 7 bases fitting TRBD1. CDR3 size: 14 residues. From germline, CDR1 is LNHDA and CDR2 SQIVND (reference sequence). V gave up 5 bases and J gave up 4 bases; unmatched junction bases: 2. Supplemented by reference TRBV19 and TRBJ1-6, the full variable domain reads DGGITQSPKYLFRKEGQNVTLSCEQNLNHDAMYWYRQDPGQGLRLIYYSQIVNDFQKGDIAEGYSVSREKKESFPLTVTSAQKNPTAFYLCASSHRGYNSPLHFGNGTRLTVT.